This passage covers 2 T cell receptor beta chains from one sample sequenced in a study of blood T cell repertoires in COVID-19. Produced via immunoSEQ multiplex PCR; TCRdb's table is partial and in-frame only. The repertoire holds roughly 87,000 clones, with 85% to 90% as singletons. Sequenced input: peripheral blood. The receptors here all came from a middle-aged man with acute or convalescent COVID-19.

This clone is a singleton in its sample. The chain recombines TRBV4-2 with TRBJ2-3, with 15 bases matching TRBD2. Unmatched junction bases numbered 5, after V lost 4 bases and J lost 0 bases. CDR1 and CDR2 (germline): LGHNA, YNFKEQ. The CDR3 runs 18 residues. The CDR3 DNA is TGTGCCAGCAGCCCTGGACTAGCGGGGGGGCCTAGCACAGATACGCAGTATTTT. Translation gives CASSPGLAGGPSTDTQYF.

V and J are TRBV30 and TRBJ2-7, with 7 bases identical to TRBD2. The length of the CDR3 is 13 residues. The V segment lost 2 bases and the J segment 10 bases; nucleotides outside the gene matches: 11. Germline-derived CDR1 and CDR2 are GTSNPN and SVGIG (reference sequence). This chain's CDR3 is CAWSSDVRGEQYF. Written as DNA, the CDR3 is TGTGCCTGGAGTTCGGATGTACGGGGGGAACAGTACTTC.